The T cell receptor beta chain described here comes from a study of T cell responses to AZD1222 COVID-19 vaccine. General study points: Among the donors, most were white British and more were female, and clonal diversity was possibly underestimated. Receipt of two AZD1222 doses was followed by a rise in Spike-specific TCR breadth and depth.

CDR1 ENHRY and CDR2 SYGVKD come from the germline V gene. The trim removed 10 bases at V and 3 bases at J, leaving 9 bases unmatched. This CDR3 comprises 14 residues. Method: immunoSEQ multiplex PCR; TCRdb's copy keeps in-frame clones and lacks some. This sample yields about 100,000 clones, of which about 90% are seen a single time; 16% belongs to the top ten. Regarding this clone: Its antigen is still unknown.

This sample comprised peripheral blood, obtained on day 0 of AZD1222 vaccination. The V gene is TRBV10-3, the J gene TRBJ2-3; TRBD2 agrees at 8 bases. The receptor's source is an adult in good health. The CDR3 loop reads CASGAGEGTDTQYF. The DNA of the CDR3 is TGTGCCAGTGGAGCGGGAGAGGGGACAGATACGCAGTATTTT.